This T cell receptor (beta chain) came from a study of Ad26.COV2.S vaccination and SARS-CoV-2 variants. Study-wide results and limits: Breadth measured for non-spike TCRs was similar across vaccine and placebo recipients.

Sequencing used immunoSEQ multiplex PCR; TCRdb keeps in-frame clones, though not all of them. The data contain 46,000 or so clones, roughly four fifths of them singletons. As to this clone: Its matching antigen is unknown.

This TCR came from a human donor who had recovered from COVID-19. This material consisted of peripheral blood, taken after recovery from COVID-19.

The CDR3 sequence: CASSIDFSTGTLYGYTF. In nucleotides, the CDR3 is TGTGCCAGTAGTATAGATTTCTCAACCGGGACACTATATGGCTACACCTTC. The chain is built from TRBV19 and TRBJ1-2, with D perhaps TRBD1 (6 bases). Germline V gene data show CDR1 as LNHDA and CDR2 as SQIVND (reference sequence). V lost 0 bases, J lost 5 bases, and 19 bases lay in between. The CDR3 totals 17 residues.